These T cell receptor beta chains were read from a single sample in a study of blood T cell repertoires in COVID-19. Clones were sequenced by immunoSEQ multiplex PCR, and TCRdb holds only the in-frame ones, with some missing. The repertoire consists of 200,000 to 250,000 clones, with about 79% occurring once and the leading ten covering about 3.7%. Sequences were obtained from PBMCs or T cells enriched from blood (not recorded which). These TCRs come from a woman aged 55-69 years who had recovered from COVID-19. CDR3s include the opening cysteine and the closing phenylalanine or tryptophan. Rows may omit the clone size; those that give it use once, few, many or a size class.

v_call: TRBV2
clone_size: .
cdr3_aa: CAKEGGDGYTF

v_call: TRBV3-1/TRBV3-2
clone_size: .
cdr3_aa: CASSGDRLAGSNTGELFF

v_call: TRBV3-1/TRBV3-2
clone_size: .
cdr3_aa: CASSQLLPGLAGANTGELFF

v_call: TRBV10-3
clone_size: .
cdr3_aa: CAISEMGRSGNTIYF

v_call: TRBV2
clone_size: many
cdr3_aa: CASSQLAGGFF

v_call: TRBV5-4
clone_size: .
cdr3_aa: CASSPELGVYEQYF

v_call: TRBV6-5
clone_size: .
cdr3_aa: CASSPPHSNQPQHF

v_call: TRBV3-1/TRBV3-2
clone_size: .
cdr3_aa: CASSQGYRPPYGYTF

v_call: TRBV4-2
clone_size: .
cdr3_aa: CASSQDLTGVGILANVLTF

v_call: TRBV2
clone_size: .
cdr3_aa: CASRGQSPIYEQYF

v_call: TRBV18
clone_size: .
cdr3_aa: CASSPQSFQAPNEKLFF

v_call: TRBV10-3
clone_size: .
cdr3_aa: CAITGSAGANVLTF

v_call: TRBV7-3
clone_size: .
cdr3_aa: CASSLSRRGVTTQYF

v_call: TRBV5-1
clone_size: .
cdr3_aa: CASSGGQGHEKLFF

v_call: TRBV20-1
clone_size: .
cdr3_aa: CSASGRVRGGDLRMDTEAFF